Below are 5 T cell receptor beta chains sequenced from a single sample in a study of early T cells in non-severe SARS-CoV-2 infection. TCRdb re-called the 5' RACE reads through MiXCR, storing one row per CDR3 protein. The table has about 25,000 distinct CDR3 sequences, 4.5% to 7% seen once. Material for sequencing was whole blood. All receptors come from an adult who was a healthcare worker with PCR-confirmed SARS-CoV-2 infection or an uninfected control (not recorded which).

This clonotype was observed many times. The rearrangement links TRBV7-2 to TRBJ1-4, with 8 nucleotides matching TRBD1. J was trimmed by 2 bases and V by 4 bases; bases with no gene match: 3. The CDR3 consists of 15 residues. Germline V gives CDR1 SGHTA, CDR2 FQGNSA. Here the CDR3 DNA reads TGTGCCAGCAGCTCCCAGGGGGCGACTAATGAAAAACTGTTTTTT. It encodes CASSSQGATNEKLFF.

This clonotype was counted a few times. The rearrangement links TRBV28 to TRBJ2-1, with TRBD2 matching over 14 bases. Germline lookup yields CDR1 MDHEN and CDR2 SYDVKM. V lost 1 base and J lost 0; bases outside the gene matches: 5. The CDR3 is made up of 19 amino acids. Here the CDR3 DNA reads TGTGCCAGCAGTTTATTGGGACTAGCGGGGGAAAGCTCCTACAATGAGCAGTTCTTC. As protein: CASSLLGLAGESSYNEQFF.

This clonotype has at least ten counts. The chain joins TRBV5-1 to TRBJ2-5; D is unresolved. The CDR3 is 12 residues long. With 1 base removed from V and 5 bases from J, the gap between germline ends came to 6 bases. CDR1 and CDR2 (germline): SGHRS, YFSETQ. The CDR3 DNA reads TGCGCCAGCAGCTTGAGGGCGGAGACCCAGTACTTC. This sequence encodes CASSLRAETQYF.

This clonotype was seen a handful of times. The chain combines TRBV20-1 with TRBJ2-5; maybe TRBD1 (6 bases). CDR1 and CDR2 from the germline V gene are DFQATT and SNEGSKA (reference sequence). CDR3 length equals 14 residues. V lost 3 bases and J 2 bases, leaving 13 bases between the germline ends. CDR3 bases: TGCAGTGCTAGTCTTTTCGGACAGCAAGAGACCCAGTACTTC. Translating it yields CSASLFGQQETQYF.

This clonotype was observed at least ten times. The CDR3 DNA follows: TGCAGCGTTTCTCGACCATCTGCGGGGGAAGAGACCCAGTACTTC. It codes for CSVSRPSAGEETQYF. This rearrangement joins TRBV29-1 to TRBJ2-5; TRBD2 agrees at 7 bases. Germline CDR1 SQVTM, CDR2 ANQGSEA. This CDR3 contains 15 residues. V lost 5 bases to trimming and J lost 3 bases; unmatched junction nucleotides: 12.